This record looks at one T cell receptor (beta chain) sequence and its context. Its antigen is not known. Sequenced by immunoSEQ multiplex PCR; TCRdb stores in-frame clones only, minus some. Among 130,000 to 150,000 clones listed, roughly nine tenths were seen once. The data were obtained in a study of T cell responses to AZD1222 COVID-19 vaccine. Study findings and constraints: The sample set comprised mostly white British donors with more females, and clonal diversity was possibly underestimated. Among those given AZD1222, only five or six were seropositive at baseline.

This specimen was peripheral blood, taken on day 0 of AZD1222 vaccination. The clonotype originates from an adult in good health.

The CDR3 is CASSQETNEKLFF. DNA of the CDR3: TGTGCCAGCAGCCAGGAGACTAATGAAAAACTGTTTTTT. This chain connects TRBV28 to TRBJ1-4; no firm D call. Between the trimmed V and J ends, which lost 6 bases and 2 bases, there was a span of 7 bases. CDR1 MDHEN and CDR2 SYDVKM come from the germline V gene. CDR3 length: 13 residues.